This TCR beta chain was identified in a study of T cells in Graves' hyperthyroidism and ophthalmopathy. At the level of the study: Once the initial diagnosis was made, peripheral blood was obtained before any treatment.

The junction had 4 bases not matched to a gene; V was cut back by 3 bases and J by 7 bases. The germline CDR1 and CDR2 sequences are SGHAT and FQNNGV. The CDR3 is 15 amino acids. Regions amplified from RNA transcripts were the TCR beta CDR3 regions. HTBI primers were employed in a first-round RT-PCR of the TCR CDR3. TCRdb re-called the multiplex PCR reads with MiXCR, one entry per CDR3 protein. This sample yields some 360,000 distinct CDR3 sequences, of which 15% to 20% are seen a single time; around 15% belongs to the top ten. In its sample, this clonotype was seen many times. Antigen: not known. A NOSPECS grade of at least 4, a Clinical Activity Score of at least 3 and duration under 3 months were recorded in ophthalmopathy patients. Study-wide points: Peripheral blood also featured most of the thyroid clonotypes expanded above 0.001. Stable hyperthyroidism was separated from ophthalmopathy by a model based on 13 V-J features.

This chain connects TRBV11-2 to TRBJ2-2, with TRBD2 identical over 11 bases. The clonotype comes from a woman between 35 and 50 years old with Graves' ophthalmopathy. The sample comprised blood. CDR3 loop: CASSLTSGIGGELFF. DNA for the CDR3: TGTGCCAGCAGCTTGACTAGCGGGATTGGCGGGGAGCTGTTTTTT.